The 10 T cell receptor beta chains below come from one sample, sequenced in a study of identical twins. Each CDR3 protein is one row after TCRdb ran MiXCR on the 5' RACE reads. Of around 470,000 distinct CDR3 sequences in the sample, around 14% are singletons; the top ten hold more than 0.5%. These data were also reused for a study on yellow fever vaccine responses in identical twins.

Sequencing input: CD4+ T cells sorted from blood. The receptors were sampled from a young woman in good health.

The rearrangement joins TRBV7-9 to TRBJ2-7; the D gene is possibly TRBD2 (6 bases). CDR1 and CDR2 (germline): SEHNR, FQNEAQ (reference sequence). The CDR3 is 12 residues long. V lost 8 bases to trimming and J lost 3 bases, with 11 bases between them. The CDR3 DNA is TGTGCCAGCCGTAAGGAGGGCTACGAGCAGTACTTC. It is translated as CASRKEGYEQYF.

On this clonotype itself: The junction shows a germline mismatch at one end, possibly a read error. The rearrangement joins TRBV6-5 to TRBJ2-3, with D possibly matching TRBD2 (5 bases). This CDR3 has 15 residues. CDR1 and CDR2 (germline): MNHEY, SVGAGI. CDR3 residues: CASSHKASSTDAQYF. CDR3 DNA: TGTGCCAGCAGTCACAAGGCTTCTAGCACAGATGCGCAGTATTTT.

The chain employs TRBV28 and TRBJ2-1, with a possible D match to TRBD2 (5 bases). The V end was cut by 7 bases, the J end by 0 bases, with 19 bases between. The length of the CDR3 is 17 residues. Germline V lookup: CDR1 MDHEN, CDR2 SYDVKM. CDR3 DNA: TGTGCCAGCATGCCCCCTGGGTGGGAGAGCTCCTACAATGAGCAGTTCTTC. It codes for CASMPPGWESSYNEQFF. The variable domain in full, with the rest retrieved from reference TRBV28 and TRBJ2-1, is DVKVTQSSRYLVKRTGEKVFLECVQDMDHENMFWYRQDPGLGLRLIYFSYDVKMKEKGDIPEGYSVSREKKERFSLILESASTNQTSMYLCASMPPGWESSYNEQFFGPGTRLTVL.

At least ten counts were recorded for this clonotype. The CDR3 is CASSYVGETQYF. In nucleotides, the CDR3 is TGTGCCAGCAGTTACGTTGGAGAGACCCAGTACTTC. This chain links TRBV6-2 or TRBV6-3 with TRBJ2-5; D is unclear. The V gene lost 2 bases and the J gene lost 4 bases, with 5 bases spanning the gap. CDR3 size: 12 residues. CDR1 is MNHEY and CDR2 is SVGEGT in the germline V gene.

Notes on this clonotype: The junction differs from germline at one of its ends, possibly a read error. The rearrangement links TRBV5-1 to TRBJ2-3; D might be TRBD1 (6 bases). This CDR3 region has 16 residues. Looked up from germline, CDR1 is SGHRS and CDR2 is YFSETQ. CDR3 nucleotides: TGCGCCAGCAGCTTGGGCAGGGGCCCAGTTAGGGATACGCAGTTTTTT. It yields the protein CASSLGRGPVRDTQFF.

This clonotype was observed a few times. V gene TRBV7-2 combines with J gene TRBJ2-1; 9 bases are shared with TRBD1. The J segment lost 5 bases and the V segment lost 1 base, leaving 3 bases of the junction unmatched. The CDR3 consists of 15 residues. Looked up from germline, CDR1 is SGHTA and CDR2 is FQGNSA. The CDR3 DNA is TGTGCCAGCAGCTTAGGGGACAGGGCGAACAATGAGCAGTTCTTC. It is translated as CASSLGDRANNEQFF.

In this sample, this clonotype turned up a few times. This rearrangement joins TRBV4-1 to TRBJ2-2, with 7 nucleotides matching TRBD1. There are 14 residues in the CDR3. J gave up 6 bases and V 3 bases, and 4 bases lay outside the gene matches. The germline gives CDR1 MGHRA, CDR2 YSYEKL. The CDR3 reads CASSHRQGPGELFF. In DNA, the CDR3 is TGCGCCAGCAGCCACCGACAGGGTCCCGGGGAGCTGTTTTTT.

V usage is TRBV7-2 and J usage is TRBJ2-1; TRBD1 aligns across 11 bases. The V segment lost 1 base and the J segment 10 bases; nucleotides outside the gene matches: 6. The CDR3 length is 15 residues. Germline values: CDR1 SGHTA, CDR2 FQGNSA. DNA of the CDR3: TGTGCCAGCAGCTTAGTGCGGACAGGGGGCCACGAGCAGTTCTTC. This sequence encodes CASSLVRTGGHEQFF.

This sequence joins TRBV12-3 or TRBV12-4 and TRBJ1-6; D is possibly TRBD1 (5 bases). Trimming removed 6 bases from V and 9 bases from J, with 15 bases in between. The CDR3 extends over 14 amino acids. CDR3 residues: CASSREGEGSPLHF. Written as DNA, the CDR3 is TGTGCCAGCAGCCGGGAAGGGGAGGGTTCACCCCTCCACTTT.

The V call is TRBV29-1, the J call TRBJ2-7; no definite D call. This CDR3 is 12 amino acids long. V was cut by 5 bases and J by 9 bases, with 17 bases left in between. The germline CDR1 and CDR2 sequences are SQVTM and ANQGSEA. Here the CDR3 DNA reads TGCAGCGTTTACTACGCCAGTACGGGGCAGTACTTC. It encodes CSVYYASTGQYF.